This is a list of T cell receptor beta chains from one sample in a study of vaccination effects on CD4 cells after COVID-19. The table came from immunoSEQ multiplex PCR; TCRdb's copy has only in-frame clones and leaves some out. The sample lists more than 60,000 clones, 70% to 85% seen once, with about 2.2% in the top ten. Their target antigens are unknown. The sample here was CD4+ T cells from PBMCs cultured without peptide, taken after COVID-19 vaccination. All receptors derive from a human donor who received a COVID-19 vaccine. The conserved cysteine and the conserved F or W are not part of the CDR3 here.

v_gene,j_gene,CDR3aa
TRBV18,TRBJ1-1,ASSPRTDNEAF
TRBV2,TRBJ1-1,ASPNQATVNTEAF
TRBV5-8,TRBJ2-5,ASSSGRTGLETQY
TRBV6-1,TRBJ2-3,ASSDPPGTSGGATDTQY
TRBV14,TRBJ2-5,ASSQVRGETQY
TRBV6-1,TRBJ1-1,ASSEVRMNTEAF
TRBV7-3,TRBJ2-1,ASSLSGGSYNEQF
TRBV19,TRBJ1-5,ASSIGRWRGKDQPQH
TRBV19,TRBJ2-5,ASSIPGGGETQY
TRBV28,TRBJ1-1,ASSASGVSEAF
TRBV2,TRBJ2-5,ASTLSGVEETQY
TRBV11-3,TRBJ1-1,ASSLTGITEAF
TRBV5-1,TRBJ2-6,ASSLESSGANVLT
TRBV10-3,TRBJ1-4,ATSGTSATNEKLF
TRBV2,TRBJ2-1,ASSDGTRYNEQF
TRBV29-1,TRBJ1-5,SASGGDHQPQH
TRBV7-6,TRBJ1-3,ASSAGQALSGNTIY
TRBV6-5,TRBJ2-3,ASRRAGRTDTQY
TRBV4-3,TRBJ2-3,ASSQTLSADTQY
TRBV7-3,TRBJ2-1,ASSYSSGPQNEQF
TRBV3-1/TRBV3-2,TRBJ1-5,ASSLGHQPQH
TRBV6-2/TRBV6-3,TRBJ2-2,ASSYPGQVSGELF
TRBV24-1,TRBJ2-1,ATSDPSLRSGEYNEQF
TRBV4-2,TRBJ2-1,ASSGGLAGRNEQF
TRBV9,TRBJ1-6,ASTSDRGNSPLH
TRBV28,TRBJ2-5,ASSQSGTAETQY
TRBV29-1,TRBJ1-2,SVSGQGFGYGYT
TRBV11-2,TRBJ1-4,ASSFGGGKLF
TRBV6-2/TRBV6-3,TRBJ2-6,ASSYAGSGANVLT
TRBV18,TRBJ1-1,ASSPLGQGTEAF
TRBV6-2/TRBV6-3,TRBJ1-4,ASSDGGASEKLF
TRBV18,TRBJ2-3,ASSPIAGTSGPNTDTQY
TRBV24-1,TRBJ1-6,ATSDFTGTPLH
TRBV9,TRBJ2-2,ASSVASGSTGELF
TRBV5-6,TRBJ1-2,ASSKGLIYGYT
TRBV7-8,TRBJ2-2,ASSPFHTGELF
TRBV5-1,TRBJ2-1,ASSLVAGGSYNEQF
TRBV25-1,TRBJ2-1,ASSISGSGYNEQF
TRBV19,TRBJ1-6,ASNEAPGMPPLH
TRBV7-2,TRBJ1-2,ASSLDGATGALGYT